This TCR beta chain was documented in a study of tumor and adjacent non-tumor tissue in lung cancer. This CDR3 contains 15 residues. Germline V gene data show CDR1 as SGHRS and CDR2 as YFSETQ. V lost 7 bases and J lost 4; bases outside the gene matches: 10. This clonotype showed up just a few times. Here the CDR3 omits its conserved ending phenylalanine or tryptophan, so a read error is the likely source. Three rounds of nested PCR, following a modified ARM-PCR protocol, produced the TCRbeta library. Each CDR3 protein is one row after TCRdb ran MiXCR on the multiplex PCR reads. The table has 90,000 to 100,000 distinct CDR3 sequences, approximately 80% seen once. No cell sorting was done before RNA was extracted from the tissue. More than 3 cm separated this lung sample from the edge of the tumor.

The source is a man aged 55 to 70 with small cell lung cancer. The source material was distant non-tumor lung tissue. The rearrangement joins TRBV5-1 to TRBJ2-7; 11 positions agree with TRBD1. CDR3: CASSPWTGGLYEQYI. In DNA form, the CDR3 reads TGCGCCAGCTCTCCTTGGACAGGGGGCCTATACGAGCAGTACATC.